This TCR beta chain was identified during a study of shared clonotypes between healthy human individuals (dated by TCRdb to the early 2020s). A note on the overall study: The cohort comprised a couple of women and a few men aged 18 to 49 years. Different laboratories and diverse techniques were used to prepare libraries and sequence TCR repertoires, to increase sequencing depth and limit assay-specific biases. To estimate repertoire size and how much clonotype sharing occurs between individuals, the study deeply sequenced the blood TCR repertoires of a handful of healthy adults. Each donor's leukapheresis produced roughly between about 0.85 and 10 billion PBMCs. What the study reported, not specific to this receptor: The small number of donors limited the genetic and exposure-history diversity represented. Based on pairwise subsampling, the degree of clonotype sharing among donors was expected to be affected by sequencing depth. Sampling was limited to blood, and TCR repertoires in tissue likely differ from TCR repertoires in blood.

Using the deep immunoSEQ assay, multiplex PCR amplified TCR CDR3 regions from genomic DNA. Genomic DNA extracted from each cell subset was distributed evenly over all wells of several immunoSEQ 96-well plates, and each plate served as one replicate. For unsorted PBMC, each replicate PCR was loaded with roughly 330 ng genomic DNA, equivalent to roughly 33,000 T cell genomes. Ten immunoSEQ deep assay plates were used to sequence the unsorted PBMC genomic DNA. The purified libraries were quantified using a Qubit 3.0 fluorometer, sized with a Bioanalyzer 2100, and then quantified again using the KAPA Library Quantification kit. Every immunoSEQ 96-well plate was sequenced on a dedicated single-read 150-cycle Illumina NextSeq 550 flow cell. Per the authors' processing: Because only junctional sequences without quality scores were contained in the immunoSEQ output, filtering matching that applied to full-length reads could not be performed. To assign V/J genes and CDR3, sequences were annotated using PyIR, a Python wrapper for IgBLAST v1.9, with IMGT germline references. Reads were filtered out if the reads had weak V/J assignments (E-value above 1e-6), no CDR3, stop codons, out-of-frame junctions, or ambiguous translated residues. V3J clonotypes were defined by identical inferred V gene, J gene, and CDR3 amino acid sequence. To compute the percentage overlap between repertoires, the number of shared unique clonotypes was divided by the size of the smaller repertoire. Richness of each repertoire was evaluated using RTK rarefaction, the Chao1 estimator, and Recon v2.1 estimates of unobserved clonotypes. TCRdb retrieved this table from immuneACCESS and kept in-frame rearrangements only. Not all clones are present; in checked studies, unresolved V genes account for under half, and no reason is known for the remainder. That table supplies the V and J calls and clone size; D and trimming were determined from the DNA. This sample has some 500,000 clones in its table, and 60% to 80% of those were observed once. The ten most abundant clones make up around 12% of the sample.

Comments on this clone: Its antigen target is currently unknown. Base qualities are not at hand, and no much larger clone is one base apart.

Its CDR3 holds 15 amino acids, cysteine through phenylalanine. Just the 45-base CDR3 DNA is kept, in frame starting at base 1. The germline V gene encodes CDR1 SNHLY and CDR2 FYNNEI. The junction carries 12 bases between V and J, which are trimmed by 9 bases and 0 bases respectively. Healthy HIV-negative adults with no recently reported acute infections or vaccinations were included as donors. All donors were Caucasian adults living in Nashville, Tennessee, USA. For unsorted samples, about 85 million PBMCs were counted and genomic DNA was extracted with the QIAamp DNA Blood Mini kit. Blood was obtained by leukapheresis, after which PBMCs were separated by Ficoll-Histopaque density gradient centrifugation and cryopreserved in liquid nitrogen vapor phase.

This clonotype originated in a middle-aged woman in good health. Some clones in this sample may be carry-over from other donors' samples. Sequences were obtained from PBMCs. Recombination linked TRBV2 to TRBJ2-6, with the D gene not confidently named. Read as DNA, the sequence is TGTGCCAGGTGGGCCCCTAGCTCTGGGGCCAACGTCCTGACTTTC. Its amino acids are CARWAPSSGANVLTF.